This T cell receptor beta chain was recorded in a study of blood T cell repertoires in COVID-19 (dated by TCRdb to the early 2020s). For the study in its entirety: Collaborator samples came from the United States, Italy and Spain and covered acute and convalescent phases of COVID-19. Deeply sampled blood TCRbeta repertoires from subjects exposed to, actively infected with, or recovered from COVID-19 were included in the dataset. Where available, HLA class I and class II types were obtained from metadata supplied by the sample provider rather than from assay-based typing. The prospective study material was composed of cDNA or gDNA derived from T cells, B-cell-depleted T cells, or PBMCs. The samples were drawn from two sources: the first 160 participants of the ongoing ImmuneRACE study, and 1,200 or so subjects contributed by 6 global collaborators. Sample metadata almost always included a de-identified subject ID, COVID-19 status, age in years and sex. The repertoires were made available in a free public database intended to serve as a resource for research on the immune response to SARS-CoV-2. On the study overall, not on this receptor specifically: Clinical and demographic metadata were provided uncurated, with the amount varying by source and participant.

About this clone itself: Its antigen is unknown. No qualities accompany the bases; no much larger clone lies one base away.

The V end loses 4 bases and the J end loses 1 base, and a stretch of 8 bases separates them. In the germline V gene, CDR1 corresponds to SGHRS and CDR2 to YFSETQ. Counted from cysteine to phenylalanine, this CDR3 has 13 amino acids. Only CDR3 DNA is held: 39 bases, read in frame from base 1. Collaborating institutions collected whole blood in K2EDTA tubes following their own protocols. For TCRbeta analysis, collaborator samples were shipped as frozen whole blood, as isolated PBMCs, or as DNA extracted from either sample type. TCRbeta CDR3 regions were amplified from genomic DNA by means of the immunoSEQ Assay, a bias-controlled multiplex PCR. From the authors' description of their analysis: Nucleated cell counts per sample were estimated from amplification of reference gene primers within the assay. To quantify the absolute abundance of each unique TCRbeta CDR3 rearrangement, sequence reads were collapsed and filtered. For each sample, productive Simpson clonality was calculated as the square root of Simpson's diversity index across productive rearrangements. In TCRdb, the immuneACCESS table is reduced to in-frame sequences with V and J assigned. These tables do not hold every clone; where another copy was compared, an unresolved V gene accounts for under half, and the others remain unexplained. Clone size and the V and J calls come from that table; the DNA yielded D and trimming. In all, the sample holds some 26,000 clones, and approximately 88% of those were seen once. In total, the top ten clones hold roughly 15% of the sample.

The rearrangement joined TRBV5-1 to TRBJ1-1, and TRBD1 may be the D gene, going by 6 matching bases. Sequenced: peripheral blood. This receptor was obtained from a human donor in a cohort sampled during active COVID-19. The CDR3 region has the sequence CASSLTGNTEAFF. The DNA is as follows: TGCGCCAGCAGCCTGACAGGGAACACTGAAGCTTTCTTT.